This is a list of T cell receptor beta chains from one sample in a study of cytomegalovirus exposure and HLA in healthy donors. Assay used: immunoSEQ multiplex PCR; TCRdb lists only in-frame clones, some missing. The repertoire includes about 190,000 clones, 80% to 85% of them detected once, and 2.8% sits in the top ten. Sequenced: PBMCs. The origin of the receptors is a woman between 18 and 29 years old in good health and CMV-seropositive. Both conserved end residues are part of each CDR3. The D gene is left open where the match is weak. Not every row has a clone size; where given, it reads once, few, many or a size class.

cdr3_aa v_call d_call clone_size cdr3_length j_call
CASSVATTDYGYTF TRBV9 . . 14 TRBJ1-2
CASSQEWGVGNTIYF TRBV4-2 . . 15 TRBJ1-3
CASSAGTASSYEQYF TRBV9 TRBD1 . 15 TRBJ2-7
CASSLPGTAGRLSYEQYF TRBV7-9 . . 18 TRBJ2-7
CASSLVVDSGETQYF TRBV5-1 . . 15 TRBJ2-5
CASSSRTSLDEQFF TRBV5-1 TRBD2 . 14 TRBJ2-1
CASSPGTSRSGETQYF TRBV18 TRBD2 . 16 TRBJ2-5
CASSLIHRVDTGELFF TRBV5-6 . . 16 TRBJ2-2
CASSSDRSGNSPLHF TRBV27 TRBD1 many 15 TRBJ1-6
CASSLVSGDQPQHF TRBV5-8 . many 14 TRBJ1-5
CASSPVGGRGYEQYF TRBV19 . once 15 TRBJ2-7
CASSLAYPGELFF TRBV5-6 . . 13 TRBJ2-2
CASSLVPGRNTGELFF TRBV5-1 . . 16 TRBJ2-2
CASRLLAGGPQFF TRBV6-6 TRBD2 few 13 TRBJ2-1
CASSLEVERIQETQYF TRBV7-6 . . 16 TRBJ2-5
CAISEYPGRDEQYF TRBV10-3 TRBD2 . 14 TRBJ2-7
CASSPRDRAVEQYF TRBV9 TRBD1 once 14 TRBJ2-7
CASNRAGQNSYEQYF TRBV7-9 . . 15 TRBJ2-7
CASSQDLARGSSPLHF TRBV4-1 . . 16 TRBJ1-6
CASSSLSRTGRGEQYF TRBV7-9 . . 16 TRBJ2-7
CASSYQGTYGYTF TRBV6-5 . . 13 TRBJ1-2
CASSGINRDRYF TRBV7-2 TRBD1 . 12 TRBJ2-7
CASSQDPRPNYGYTF TRBV14 . . 15 TRBJ1-2
CARKLDEQFF TRBV2 . . 10 TRBJ2-1
CASSVDRGHTEAFF TRBV5-4 TRBD1 . 14 TRBJ1-1
CASSEDISYNEQFF TRBV9 . . 14 TRBJ2-1
CASSPASGANYGYTF TRBV27 . . 15 TRBJ1-2
CASRLAGAFTYEQYF TRBV10-1 TRBD2 . 15 TRBJ2-7
CASSLQGNTEAFF TRBV6-5 . . 13 TRBJ1-1
CAGSGGAGETQYF TRBV2 TRBD2 . 13 TRBJ2-5
CASSPVRGNGNTIYF TRBV4-2 . . 15 TRBJ1-3
CASSQGLARETQYF TRBV4-2 TRBD2 . 14 TRBJ2-5
CASSETRRGDNNEQFF TRBV25-1 TRBD2 . 16 TRBJ2-1
CASSGVPSGQPQHF TRBV2 . . 14 TRBJ1-5
CAISESGYGNEQFF TRBV10-3 . . 14 TRBJ2-1
CASSDFGSTEAFF TRBV27 . few 13 TRBJ1-1
CASSVGGGDYGYTF TRBV9 . . 14 TRBJ1-2
CASGPPLVSPKSSGANVLTF TRBV12-5 . . 20 TRBJ2-6
CASRGGVISYNEQFF TRBV5-6 . . 15 TRBJ2-1
CASSAVVPRETGELFF TRBV5-1 . . 16 TRBJ2-2
CASRYQGIMGEQYF TRBV27 . . 14 TRBJ2-7
CALRGVQGFREEQYF TRBV7-9 . . 15 TRBJ2-7
CASSFKGTGLIDTQYF TRBV27 TRBD1 . 16 TRBJ2-3
CASSSPGTSLNEQFF TRBV6-5 TRBD2 many 15 TRBJ2-1
CASSHRESNYGYTF TRBV18 . . 14 TRBJ1-2
CASSFGMGALSAFF TRBV27 . . 14 TRBJ1-1
CASSPQGTYNSPLHF TRBV18 . once 15 TRBJ1-6
CASSIPLMGGQNEQFF TRBV5-4 . . 16 TRBJ2-1
CASSIDPRYTGELFF TRBV19 . . 15 TRBJ2-2
CASSELQMKNTEAFF TRBV6-1 . . 15 TRBJ1-1
CASSFPSGGAGEQYF TRBV6-6 TRBD2 . 15 TRBJ2-7
CASSLGSVTDTQYF TRBV6-1 . . 14 TRBJ2-3
CASSESLTGRAFF TRBV25-1 . . 13 TRBJ1-1
CASSPDRGNYGYTF TRBV7-2 TRBD1 . 14 TRBJ1-2
CASSIRGNEQFF TRBV7-3 . . 12 TRBJ2-1